Following are 27 T cell receptor beta chains from one sample sequenced in a study of blood T cell repertoires in COVID-19. TCRdb's table, derived via immunoSEQ multiplex PCR, lists solely in-frame clones and lacks some. The sample consists of around 42,000 clones, 75% to 90% of them appearing once. Sequenced input: peripheral blood. The receptors here all came from a man aged 25-40 years with active or convalescent COVID-19.

V gene TRBV21-1 combines with J gene TRBJ1-5; the table's D call TRBD1 went unverified against the DNA. TRBV21-1 is a pseudogene segment. There are 15 residues in the CDR3. DNA for the CDR3: TGTGCCAGCAGCAAAGCGCGGGCAGGGGCACAGCCCCAGCATTTT. Amino acid sequence: CASSKARAGAQPQHF.

The V call is TRBV3-1 (or the pseudogene TRBV3-2), the J call TRBJ2-5, with D maybe TRBD2 (6 bases). CDR3 size: 14 residues. Trimming took off 1 base at V and 5 bases at J, with 11 bases between the two ends. Germline V lookup: CDR1 LGHDT, CDR2 YNNKEL (reference sequence). The chain's CDR3 is CASSQAGERETQYF. In DNA, the CDR3 is TGTGCCAGCAGCCAAGCGGGGGAACGGGAGACCCAGTACTTC.

The chain employs TRBV3-1 (or the pseudogene TRBV3-2) and TRBJ2-2; a weak D match, TRBD2 (5 bases). CDR1 is LGHDT, CDR2 YNNKEL, per germline (reference sequence). V gave up 0 bases and J gave up 1 base, with 6 bases separating them. The CDR3 contains 15 residues. The CDR3 reads CASSQDGKNTGELFF. CDR3 coding DNA: TGTGCCAGCAGCCAAGACGGGAAGAACACCGGGGAGCTGTTTTTT.

A single count supports this clone. The chain links TRBV5-6 to TRBJ2-2, with D perhaps TRBD1 (6 bases). The germline V gene encodes CDR1 SGHDT and CDR2 YYEEEE. CDR3 length: 15 residues. The V and J ends lost 2 bases and 2 bases respectively, with 10 bases between them. In DNA, the CDR3 is TGTGCCAGCAGCTTAGGACAGATCAACACCGGGGAGCTGTTTTTT. Protein product: CASSLGQINTGELFF.

CDR3 region: CASGTSGTPGETQYF. DNA of the CDR3: TGTGCCAGCGGGACTAGCGGGACCCCAGGGGAGACCCAGTACTTC. This chain links TRBV7-6 with TRBJ2-5, with 13 nucleotides matching TRBD2. The V segment lost 8 bases and the J segment 5 bases; nucleotides outside the gene matches: 8. The CDR3 is 15 residues long. CDR1 and CDR2 from the germline V gene are SGHVS and FNYEAQ.

The chain employs TRBV7-9 and TRBJ1-5; D is unresolved. The germline gives CDR1 SEHNR, CDR2 FQNEAQ (reference sequence). This CDR3 has 16 residues. V was trimmed by 1 base and J by 4 bases, leaving 14 bases between them. The CDR3 protein is CASSLGTGKGNQPQHF. The CDR3 region has the DNA TGTGCCAGCAGCTTAGGTACGGGGAAGGGAAATCAGCCCCAGCATTTT.

The J gene is TRBJ1-1, the V gene TRBV18; D gene unclear. The CDR3 has 14 amino acids. CDR1 is KGHSH, CDR2 LQKENI, per germline. Between the trimmed V and J ends, which lost 6 bases and 5 bases, there was a span of 16 bases. CDR3 in amino acids: CASSRGPSGTEAFF. DNA of the CDR3: TGTGCCAGCTCGCGTGGTCCCTCCGGGACTGAAGCTTTCTTT.

This chain links TRBV5-1 with TRBJ2-1; D perhaps matches TRBD2 (6 bases). V was cut by 4 bases and J by 4 bases, with 18 bases left in between. CDR1 is SGHRS and CDR2 is YFSETQ in the germline V gene. This CDR3 has 16 amino acids. CDR3 loop: CASSPGQRAGYNEQFF. CDR3 nucleotide sequence: TGCGCCAGCAGCCCTGGCCAGCGGGCAGGGTACAATGAGCAGTTCTTC.

Notes on this clone: The same CDR3 can be traced to other DNA sequences in this sample. This rearrangement joins TRBV3-1 (or the pseudogene TRBV3-2) to TRBJ2-1, with 14 bases lining up with TRBD2. CDR3 length equals 16 residues. The ends lost 4 bases at V and 10 bases at J; junction bases unmatched: 9. Germline-derived CDR1 and CDR2 are LGHDT and YNNKEL (reference sequence). The CDR3: CASSLGTSGGGREQFF. The CDR3 DNA sequence: TGTGCCAGCAGCCTCGGGACTAGCGGGGGAGGACGGGAGCAGTTCTTC.

The rearrangement links TRBV24-1 to TRBJ1-2, with TRBD1 matching over 9 bases. The CDR3 runs to 15 residues. Trimming removed 3 bases from V and 3 bases from J; junction bases left unmatched: 4. CDR1 is KGHDR, CDR2 SFDVKD, per germline. The CDR3 loop reads CATSDNRGLDYGYTF. The CDR3, as DNA: TGTGCCACCAGTGATAACAGGGGGCTAGACTATGGCTACACCTTC.

Concerning this clone itself: Other DNA sequences of this sample code for an identical CDR3. The rearrangement joins TRBV12-5 to TRBJ1-5; 7 bases are shared with TRBD1. The CDR3 is made up of 16 amino acids. After removal of 1 base from V and 0 bases from J, the junction contained 3 bases not matched to a gene. Germline V CDR1 and CDR2: LGHNT, FRNRAP. This CDR3 reads CASGLGTGYSNQPQHF. CDR3 coding DNA: TGTGCTAGTGGTTTGGGGACAGGTTATAGCAATCAGCCCCAGCATTTT.

V is TRBV29-1 and J is TRBJ1-1; D is possibly TRBD1 (6 bases). The CDR3 is made up of 12 amino acids. Per germline, CDR1 SQVTM and CDR2 ANQGSEA. V dropped 7 bases and J dropped 2 bases, with 11 bases sitting between them. The DNA for the CDR3 is TGCAGCGCTGGGACACTTAACACTGAAGCTTTCTTT. Amino acid sequence: CSAGTLNTEAFF.

The table lists this clone with a count of one. The chain recombines TRBV1 with TRBJ2-2; the D call in the table, TRBD2, was not verified against the DNA. TRBV1 is a known pseudogene. The CDR3 extends over 16 amino acids. The CDR3 sequence is CTSSYIAGGDTGELFF. The CDR3 DNA sequence: TGCACCAGCAGTTATATCGCGGGCGGGGACACCGGGGAGCTGTTTTTT.

The rearrangement joins TRBV7-8 to TRBJ2-1; 9 bases line up with TRBD2. The CDR3 is made up of 20 amino acids. J gave up 9 bases and V 1 base, and 22 bases lay outside the gene matches. The germline V gene encodes CDR1 SGHVS and CDR2 FQNEAQ. The CDR3 here is CASSLVQVTSGAGLRGEQFF. CDR3 DNA: TGTGCCAGCAGCTTAGTTCAAGTGACTAGCGGTGCGGGTCTTAGGGGTGAGCAGTTCTTC.

This rearrangement joins TRBV6-2 or TRBV6-3 to TRBJ2-7; TRBD1 matches at 7 bases. Per germline, CDR1 MNHEY and CDR2 SVGEGT. The CDR3 extends over 14 amino acids. V trimming: 0 bases; J trimming: 5 bases; junction bases outside the gene matches: 4. The CDR3 protein is CASSYSGGMNEQYV. In nucleotides, the CDR3 is TGTGCCAGCAGTTACTCAGGGGGCATGAACGAGCAGTACGTC.

This chain links TRBV2 with TRBJ2-3, with D maybe TRBD1 (5 bases). V was cut by 6 bases and J by 2 bases, with 6 bases left in between. The CDR3 runs 12 residues. Germline-derived CDR1 and CDR2 are SNHLY and FYNNEI. The CDR3 here is CASRTDTDTQYF. The CDR3 bases are TGTGCCAGCAGGACAGACACAGATACGCAGTATTTT.

The chain couples TRBV13 to TRBJ2-1, with 11 bases that match TRBD2. CDR1 PRHDT and CDR2 FYEKMQ come from the germline V gene (reference sequence). V was clipped by 1 base and J by 9 bases; unmatched bases: 5. The CDR3 covers 15 residues. The CDR3 DNA is TGTGCCAGCAGCTTAGAACTAGCGGGAGCCGGTGAGCAGTTCTTC. As protein: CASSLELAGAGEQFF.

The V and J genes are TRBV28 and TRBJ1-2; TRBD1 agrees at 10 bases. Germline CDR1 and CDR2: MDHEN and SYDVKM. The CDR3 contains 13 residues. V shed 6 bases and J 7 bases; nucleotides not matched to a gene: 5. CDR3 protein: CASSRQGAGGYTF. In DNA form, the CDR3 reads TGTGCCAGCAGCCGACAGGGGGCGGGTGGCTACACCTTC.

This sequence joins TRBV6-5 and TRBJ1-3; 8 bases agree with TRBD1. From germline, CDR1 is MNHEY and CDR2 SVGAGI. The CDR3 is 16 amino acids. The trim removed 0 bases at V and 5 bases at J, leaving 6 bases unmatched. In DNA, the CDR3 is TGTGCCAGCAGTTACTCCAGACAGGGGAGAAGAAACACCATATATTTT. This sequence encodes CASSYSRQGRRNTIYF.

The chain couples TRBV2 to TRBJ2-4; TRBD2 might be the D (5 bases). This CDR3 comprises 15 residues. Germline V gives CDR1 SNHLY, CDR2 FYNNEI. V was clipped by 4 bases and J by 3 bases, with 13 bases between them. CDR3 amino acids: CASSGVRADKNIQYF. The CDR3 nucleotides are TGTGCCAGCAGTGGGGTGAGGGCCGACAAAAACATTCAGTACTTC.

This chain joins TRBV6-6 and TRBJ1-2; possible D gene TRBD1, 5 bases. This CDR3 region has 13 residues. V lost 6 bases to trimming and J lost 4 bases, with 12 bases between them. The germline V gene has CDR1 MNHNY and CDR2 SVGAGI (reference sequence). The DNA for the CDR3 is TGTGCCAGCAGGTTGACAGTCGCCTATGGCTACACCTTC. The encoded protein is CASRLTVAYGYTF.

The rearrangement uses TRBV11-2 and TRBJ2-7; 13 bases fit TRBD2. The germline V gene has CDR1 SGHAT and CDR2 FQNNGV. V shed 5 bases and J 3 bases; nucleotides not matched to a gene: 4. This CDR3 comprises 15 residues. In DNA form, the CDR3 reads TGTGCCAGCAGCGCGGGACTAGCGGGAAGCTACGAGCAGTACGTC. Translated: CASSAGLAGSYEQYV.

The rearrangement joins TRBV19 to TRBJ2-1; D not resolved. V was cut by 6 bases and J by 0 bases, with 15 bases left in between. The germline V gene encodes CDR1 LNHDA and CDR2 SQIVND (reference sequence). CDR3 length equals 16 residues. The CDR3 DNA reads as TGTGCCAGTAGCCAGACCGGCGGTAGCTCCTACAATGAGCAGTTCTTC. Translating it yields CASSQTGGSSYNEQFF.

This clone is medium-sized by share. The chain joins TRBV29-1 to TRBJ1-1, with D maybe TRBD1 (6 bases). V dropped 5 bases and J dropped 1 base, with 20 bases sitting between them. There are 16 residues in the CDR3. CDR1 and CDR2 (germline): SQVTM, ANQGSEA. The CDR3 here is CSVTPVIQGQNTEAFF. In nucleotides, the CDR3 is TGCAGCGTTACGCCCGTTATTCAGGGACAGAACACTGAAGCTTTCTTT.

This chain uses TRBV5-6 with TRBJ2-2; 7 bases line up with TRBD1. Germline assignment: CDR1 SGHDT and CDR2 YYEEEE. The junction had 9 bases not matched to a gene; V was cut back by 4 bases and J by 3 bases. CDR3 length: 16 amino acids. The CDR3 here is CASSPYRTGYTGELFF. The CDR3 region has the DNA TGTGCCAGCAGCCCCTACAGGACAGGTTACACCGGGGAGCTGTTTTTT.

The CDR3 is CASSASQGYLGYTF. The CDR3 DNA reads TGTGCCAGTAGTGCTTCACAGGGGTATCTTGGCTACACCTTC. The chain has TRBV19 and TRBJ1-2; 7 positions match TRBD1. The CDR3 is 14 amino acids. Losses at the gene ends were 5 bases for V and 7 bases for J; bases not matched to a gene: 10. Germline assignment: CDR1 LNHDA and CDR2 SQIVND (reference sequence).

The table lists this clone with a count of one. The chain links TRBV5-5 to TRBJ1-2; 9 bases fit TRBD1. Trimming cost V 4 bases and J 6 bases; bases outside gene matches: 13. The CDR3 is made up of 16 amino acids. CDR1 is SGHKS, CDR2 YYEKEE, per germline (reference sequence). The CDR3 bases are TGTGCCAGCAGCACAAGACAGGGGGACCCTTCTAATGGCTACACCTTC. Its protein product is CASSTRQGDPSNGYTF.